This T cell receptor beta chain is drawn from a study of OX40 agonist ivuxolimab in advanced cancers. Looking at the study overall: Three patients, one with hepatocellular carcinoma and two with cutaneous melanoma, responded partially.

TCRdb keeps only in-frame clones here, not all; method: immunoSEQ multiplex PCR. The table has 35,000 to 50,000 clones, around 88% seen once; the top ten hold 30% to 35%. Sequenced material: CD4+ or CD8+ T cells sorted from blood, taken in a trial of the OX40 agonist ivuxolimab. This clonotype originated in an adult with an advanced solid tumor such as melanoma, head and neck, liver or kidney cancer.

The CDR3 here is CASSSQGRDTEAFF. The DNA for the CDR3 is TGTGCCAGCAGTTCTCAGGGACGTGACACTGAAGCTTTCTTT. This sequence joins TRBV6-1 and TRBJ1-1; possible D gene TRBD1, 5 bases. The V end lost 5 bases, the J end lost 3 bases, and 13 bases lay between the germline ends. CDR1 is MNHNS and CDR2 is SASEGT in the germline V gene. This CDR3 spans 14 amino acids.